The 24 T cell receptor beta chains below come from one sample, sequenced in a study of early stage breast cancer tumors. Method: immunoSEQ multiplex PCR; TCRdb's copy keeps in-frame clones and lacks some. The sample lists a few thousand clones, approximately 74% occurring once. Source material: breast tumor tissue. These receptors came from a person in their sixties or seventies with breast cancer.

V is TRBV5-1 and J is TRBJ1-6, with a tentative D call TRBD1 (6 bases). Trimming took 4 bases from V and 8 from J, leaving 16 bases between them. Germline-derived CDR1 and CDR2 are SGHRS and YFSETQ. There are 15 residues in the CDR3. The CDR3, as DNA: TGCGCCAGCAGCCCCACCACAGGGTATGATTCACCCCTCCACTTT. Its protein product is CASSPTTGYDSPLHF.

The chain has TRBV11-1 and TRBJ1-6; D is unclear. The ends were cut back, 5 bases at V and 10 bases at J, with 15 bases in the middle. Germline lookup yields CDR1 SGHAT and CDR2 FQDESV (reference sequence). The CDR3 runs 14 residues. CDR3 amino acids: CASSRVLGSSPLHF. DNA for the CDR3: TGTGCCAGCAGCCGCGTCCTCGGGTCGTCACCCCTCCACTTT.

CDR3 nucleotide sequence: TGTGCTAGTGGCCGGGTTGGGGCCAACGTCCTGACTTTC. This gives the protein CASGRVGANVLTF. This chain uses TRBV12-5 with TRBJ2-6; D call uncertain. The germline V gene has CDR1 LGHNT and CDR2 FRNRAP. The V end lost 6 bases, the J end lost 3 bases, and 6 bases lay between the germline ends. This CDR3 has 13 amino acids.

The chain links TRBV29-1 to TRBJ2-5; TRBD2 agrees at 11 bases. With V trimmed by 5 bases and J by 3 bases, 5 bases remained unmatched. The CDR3 has 14 residues. In germline, CDR1 is SQVTM, CDR2 ANQGSEA. CDR3 residues: CSVRTSGSKETQYF. The CDR3 nucleotides are TGCAGCGTTAGAACTAGCGGGAGTAAAGAGACCCAGTACTTC.

By its share, this clone is medium-sized. This chain uses TRBV9 with TRBJ1-4; D is undetermined. CDR3 length equals 14 residues. Germline V CDR1 and CDR2: SGDLS, YYNGEE. Deletions cut 4 bases from V and 3 bases from J, with 10 bases between. As DNA, the CDR3 is TGTGCCAGCAGCATCAGTCTCTCTAATGAAAAACTGTTTTTT. It specifies CASSISLSNEKLFF. Full variable domain (missing parts from reference TRBV9 and TRBJ1-4): DSGVTQTPKHLITATGQRVTLRCSPRSGDLSVYWYQQSLDQGLQFLIQYYNGEERAKGNILERFSAQQFPDLHSELNLSSLELGDSALYFCASSISLSNEKLFFGSGTQLSVL.

The V and J genes are TRBV5-1 and TRBJ1-6; 9 bases line up with TRBD1. Germline CDR1 and CDR2: SGHRS and YFSETQ. J lost 10 bases, V lost 1 base, and 6 bases had no gene match. This CDR3 has 15 amino acids. The CDR3 nucleotides read TGCGCCAGCAGCTTGAAGGGACAGGGCAGCTCACCCCTCCACTTT. Protein sequence: CASSLKGQGSSPLHF. Full variable domain (remainder filled in from reference TRBV5-1 and TRBJ1-6): KAGVTQTPRYLIKTRGQQVTLSCSPISGHRSVSWYQQTPGQGLQFLFEYFSETQRNKGNFPGRFSGRQFSNSRSEMNVSTLELGDSALYLCASSLKGQGSSPLHFGNGTRLTVT.

J is TRBJ1-1 and V is TRBV6-1; D is possibly TRBD1 (5 bases). This CDR3 has 14 residues. Trimming shortened V by 6 bases and J by 6 bases, and 17 bases separated the two germline ends. Germline assignment: CDR1 MNHNS and CDR2 SASEGT. In DNA, the CDR3 is TGTGCCAGCAGGACGGCCCCAGGGTCGGCTGAAGCTTTCTTT. Amino acid sequence: CASRTAPGSAEAFF.

The chain uses TRBV5-6 and TRBJ1-5, with a weak D call TRBD1 (5 bases). Per the germline V gene, CDR1 is SGHDT and CDR2 is YYEEEE. The CDR3 sequence is 13 residues long. V lost 4 bases and J lost 5, with 10 bases in between. The CDR3 DNA follows: TGTGCCAGCAGCCCGTGGGACCATCAGCCCCAGCATTTT. It encodes CASSPWDHQPQHF.

The J gene is TRBJ2-2, the V gene TRBV6-1; 7 nucleotides line up with TRBD2. The CDR3 covers 20 residues. The germline V gene has CDR1 MNHNS and CDR2 SASEGT. Trimming at V came to 0 bases and at J to 0 bases, leaving 13 bases not matched to a gene. The CDR3 DNA reads as TGTGCCAGCAGTGAAGCGCGTCGTTGGGGCGGGAGAGCGAACACCGGGGAGCTGTTTTTT. Protein sequence: CASSEARRWGGRANTGELFF.

The chain has TRBV10-3 and TRBJ1-1, with D maybe TRBD1 (6 bases). Germline V gene data show CDR1 as ENHRY and CDR2 as SYGVKD. CDR3 length: 15 residues. Trimming removed 3 bases at V and 1 base at J, with 12 bases between. CDR3 in amino acids: CAISDRGGENTEAFF. Written as DNA, the CDR3 is TGTGCCATCAGTGATCGGGGGGGCGAGAACACTGAAGCTTTCTTT.

Only one count was recorded for this clone. The rearrangement uses TRBV7-9 and TRBJ1-1; no clear D. Germline CDR1 is SEHNR and CDR2 is FQNEAQ (reference sequence). Trimming removed 8 bases from V and 8 bases from J, with 12 bases in between. The CDR3 spans 11 residues. The CDR3: CASGKESEAFF. CDR3 sequence (DNA): TGTGCCAGCGGAAAAGAAAGCGAAGCTTTCTTT.

The chain carries TRBV7-2 and TRBJ2-1; 7 bases agree with TRBD1. V was pared by 5 bases and J by 5 bases, with 3 bases of the junction left unmatched. CDR1 SGHTA and CDR2 FQGNSA come from the germline V gene. CDR3 length equals 13 residues. Here the CDR3 reads CASSPDRDNEQFF. CDR3 DNA: TGTGCCAGCAGCCCCGACAGGGACAATGAGCAGTTCTTC.

V and J are TRBV6-6 and TRBJ2-5; TRBD1 agrees at 7 bases. V shed 0 bases and J 3 bases; nucleotides not matched to a gene: 4. CDR1 is MNHNY, CDR2 SVGAGI, per germline (reference sequence). The CDR3 loop spans 15 amino acids. CDR3 coding DNA: TGTGCCAGCAGTTACTCGTGGGACAGCAAAGAGACCCAGTACTTC. Translation gives CASSYSWDSKETQYF.

This rearrangement joins TRBV7-3 to TRBJ2-1; 9 bases line up with TRBD2. Germline V gene data show CDR1 as SGHTA and CDR2 as FQGTGA. V shed 0 bases, J shed 7 bases, and the junction held 7 bases outside the gene matches. The CDR3 totals 16 residues. This CDR3 is CASSLTPGLALNEQFF. The CDR3 DNA reads as TGTGCCAGCAGCTTAACGCCGGGACTAGCACTTAATGAGCAGTTCTTC.

This clone appeared once. V usage is TRBV27 and J usage is TRBJ2-1; TRBD2 matches at 9 bases. Germline loops: CDR1 MNHEY, CDR2 SMNVEV (reference sequence). There are 17 residues in the CDR3. V was pared by 6 bases and J by 9 bases, with 18 bases of the junction left unmatched. CDR3 region: CASRRGGRVTHVSEQFF. The CDR3 DNA reads TGTGCCAGCAGGCGGGGGGGCCGAGTGACGCACGTTAGTGAGCAGTTCTTC.

The gene calls are TRBV6-1 and TRBJ1-1; D is ambiguous. V was cut by 5 bases and J by 1 base, with 11 bases left in between. CDR3 length: 14 residues. Germline CDR1 is MNHNS and CDR2 is SASEGT. CDR3 loop: CASSFQSPNTEAFF. As DNA, the CDR3 is TGTGCCAGCAGTTTTCAGAGCCCGAACACTGAAGCTTTCTTT.

The chain carries TRBV9 and TRBJ1-5; no definite D call. V lost 4 bases and J 7 bases, leaving 15 bases between the germline ends. Germline V lookup: CDR1 SGDLS, CDR2 YYNGEE. This CDR3 is 14 amino acids long. The CDR3 nucleotides read TGTGCCAGCAGCCCTCGACAATCGGGCCAGCCCCAGCATTTT. It codes for CASSPRQSGQPQHF.

The V call is TRBV10-3, the J call TRBJ1-1; 9 bases match TRBD1. The V gene end was trimmed by 0 bases and the J gene end by 9 bases; junction bases not matched to a gene: 8. The CDR3 extends over 15 amino acids. From germline, CDR1 is ENHRY and CDR2 SYGVKD. The CDR3 protein is CAISESSGTGFKAFF. Written as DNA, the CDR3 is TGTGCCATCAGTGAGTCGAGTGGGACAGGGTTCAAAGCTTTCTTT.

This clone was observed once. The chain links TRBV19 to TRBJ1-1, with D perhaps TRBD1 (5 bases). In germline, CDR1 is LNHDA, CDR2 SQIVND (reference sequence). There are 13 residues in the CDR3. The ends were cut back, 7 bases at V and 1 base at J, with 10 bases in the middle. CDR3 sequence (DNA): TGTGCCAGTAAAGGGGAGGGGAACACTGAAGCTTTCTTT. This codes for CASKGEGNTEAFF. The full variable domain, completed using reference TRBV19 and TRBJ1-1, is DGGITQSPKYLFRKEGQNVTLSCEQNLNHDAMYWYRQDPGQGLRLIYYSQIVNDFQKGDIAEGYSVSREKKESFPLTVTSAQKNPTAFYLCASKGEGNTEAFFGQGTRLTVV.

This chain uses TRBV27 with TRBJ2-1, with TRBD2 matching over 11 bases. The CDR3 contains 18 residues. Germline V CDR1 and CDR2: MNHEY, SMNVEV (reference sequence). Germline trimming cut 5 bases from V and 7 bases from J; bases unmatched to any gene: 16. In nucleotides, the CDR3 is TGTGCCAGCAGTGATAGCGGGAGGGCCTTTGGATTGGTTAATGAGCAGTTCTTC. This codes for CASSDSGRAFGLVNEQFF.

The chain employs TRBV7-9 and TRBJ2-7; 7 bases are shared with TRBD1. V trimming: 5 bases; J trimming: 1 base; junction bases outside the gene matches: 5. The CDR3 sequence is 14 residues long. The germline gives CDR1 SEHNR, CDR2 FQNEAQ (reference sequence). The CDR3 loop reads CASSPPTGSYEQYF. The CDR3 DNA sequence: TGTGCCAGCAGCCCGCCGACAGGGTCCTACGAGCAGTACTTC.

This clone has a handful of counts. A junction boundary mismatches the germline segment, possibly from a read error. This sequence joins TRBV11-3 and TRBJ2-1, with 8 bases identical to TRBD2. The germline V gene encodes CDR1 SGHNT and CDR2 YENEEA. This CDR3 is 15 amino acids long. This chain's CDR3 is CASSLAGLSYNEQFF. CDR3 DNA sequence: TGTGCCAGCAGTTTAGCGGGGCTCTCCTACAATGAGCAGTTCTTC.

This clone has a single count. The chain has TRBV18 and TRBJ2-7; D remains ambiguous. V was trimmed by 3 bases and J by 5 bases, leaving 20 bases between them. This CDR3 is 16 amino acids long. From germline, CDR1 is KGHSH and CDR2 LQKENI. The CDR3 reads CASSPTFVAARDEQYF. CDR3 nucleotides: TGTGCCAGCTCACCCACCTTCGTGGCCGCCCGGGACGAGCAGTACTTC.

The chain employs TRBV5-1 and TRBJ2-5; no firm D call. The V end was cut by 0 bases, the J end by 2 bases, with 20 bases between. Germline lookup yields CDR1 SGHRS and CDR2 YFSETQ. This CDR3 is 18 amino acids long. CDR3 bases: TGCGCCAGCAGCTTGGAGCACGGGTTCGGACCCGAACAAGAGACCCAGTACTTC. Encoded protein: CASSLEHGFGPEQETQYF.